This T cell receptor (beta chain) comes out of a study of T-cell memory formation after mild COVID-19. TCRdb re-derived calls from the 5' RACE reads in MiXCR, one entry per CDR3 protein. The sample lists hundreds of thousands of distinct CDR3 sequences, roughly 17% occurring once. Trimming shortened V by 3 bases and J by 2 bases, and 3 bases separated the two germline ends. The CDR3 has 12 residues. CDR1 and CDR2 (germline): MGHRA, YSYEKL. Study-wide results and caveats: The CD4+ clones that contracted clustered mainly within CM and EM, and the CD8+ clones concentrated in EMRA.

Remarks on this clonotype: Antigen unknown.

The clonotype originates from an adult woman who had mild COVID-19 (a few samples of this study predate the infection). Cell type and time point are not known. The chain is built from TRBV4-1 and TRBJ2-3; no clear D gene. Sequences were obtained from PBMCs or a T cell subset sorted from them (not recorded which). Here the CDR3 reads CASSHVTDTQYF. CDR3 DNA sequence: TGCGCCAGCAGCCACGTCACAGATACGCAGTATTTT.